Shown below are 15 T cell receptor beta chains from a single sample sequenced in a study of immune evolution from preneoplasia to lung adenocarcinoma. Sequencing used immunoSEQ multiplex PCR; TCRdb keeps in-frame clones, though not all of them. The sample records 9,900 or so clones, around 78% being singletons. The sequencing input was FFPE minimally invasive lung adenocarcinoma tissue. These receptors were taken from a person aged 65 to 85 with lung adenocarcinoma.

The V and J genes are TRBV9 and TRBJ1-2; tentatively, D is TRBD1 (6 bases). CDR3 size: 13 residues. V lost 3 bases and J 0 bases, leaving 6 bases between the germline ends. Germline V gene sequence: CDR1 SGDLS, CDR2 YYNGEE. The CDR3 nucleotides read TGTGCCAGCAGCGAGGGGGCTAACTATGGCTACACCTTC. This encodes CASSEGANYGYTF.

This clone was seen only once. V is TRBV4-2 and J is TRBJ2-5; 13 positions agree with TRBD2. CDR3 size: 16 residues. In germline, CDR1 is LGHNA, CDR2 YNFKEQ. V was pared by 0 bases and J by 4 bases, with 2 bases of the junction left unmatched. Here the CDR3 reads CASSQDTSGGAETQYF. The CDR3, as DNA: TGTGCCAGCAGCCAAGATACTAGCGGGGGGGCAGAGACCCAGTACTTC.

The V gene is TRBV6-5, the J gene TRBJ1-4; maybe TRBD1 (6 bases). The V end was cut by 6 bases, the J end by 10 bases, with 15 bases between. The CDR3 loop spans 13 amino acids. Germline V lookup: CDR1 MNHEY, CDR2 SVGAGI. As DNA, the CDR3 is TGTGCCAGCAGGACTAATGAAGGGGGAAAACTGTTTTTT. This gives the protein CASRTNEGGKLFF.

The chain is built from TRBV5-1 and TRBJ2-2; possibly TRBD1 for D (6 bases). V was shortened by 4 bases and J by 4 bases, with 20 bases between the two germline ends. Germline V gene data show CDR1 as SGHRS and CDR2 as YFSETQ. The CDR3 is 17 amino acids. CDR3 nucleotides: TGCGCCAGCAGCCCGACAGGTCTCCTTAGGGGCACCGGGGAGCTGTTTTTT. Its protein is CASSPTGLLRGTGELFF.

The chain links TRBV18 to TRBJ2-7; D remains ambiguous. The length of the CDR3 is 13 residues. The ends were cut back, 0 bases at V and 0 bases at J, with 3 bases in the middle. Germline V gene lookup returns CDR1 KGHSH and CDR2 LQKENI. The CDR3 here is CASSPPGSYEQYF. The CDR3, as DNA: TGTGCCAGCTCACCACCAGGCTCCTACGAGCAGTACTTC.

The rearrangement uses TRBV27 and TRBJ2-7; TRBD2 aligns across 10 bases. The CDR3 is 15 amino acids. The germline V gene has CDR1 MNHEY and CDR2 SMNVEV (reference sequence). J lost 2 bases, V lost 8 bases, and 9 bases had no gene match. CDR3 sequence (DNA): TGTGCCAGCTCAGACAGACTAGCGGGCACCTACGAGCAGTACTTC. Protein product: CASSDRLAGTYEQYF.

The genes are TRBV9 and TRBJ2-3; perhaps D is TRBD1 or TRBD2 (5 bases each). The CDR3 is made up of 15 amino acids. The V gene's germline CDR1 is SGDLS and CDR2 YYNGEE. With 0 bases removed from V and 4 bases from J, the gap between germline ends came to 12 bases. The CDR3 loop is CASSVAWGNSDTQYF. CDR3 nucleotide sequence: TGTGCCAGCAGCGTAGCTTGGGGGAATTCAGATACGCAGTATTTT. Drawing the rest from reference TRBV9 and TRBJ2-3, the complete variable domain is DSGVTQTPKHLITATGQRVTLRCSPRSGDLSVYWYQQSLDQGLQFLIQYYNGEERAKGNILERFSAQQFPDLHSELNLSSLELGDSALYFCASSVAWGNSDTQYFGPGTRLTVL.

The V and J genes are TRBV28 and TRBJ2-5; possibly TRBD1 for D (6 bases). Germline V gene data show CDR1 as MDHEN and CDR2 as SYDVKM. Trimming removed 3 bases from V and 1 base from J, with 9 bases in between. CDR3 length equals 14 residues. The CDR3 reads CASSFRDIQETQYF. The CDR3 bases are TGTGCCAGCAGTTTTAGGGACATCCAAGAGACCCAGTACTTC.

This clone was recorded a few times. The DNA for the CDR3 is TGCGCCAGCAGCTTGGATGTAGGGGGCGCTAACTATGGCTACACCTTC. This sequence encodes CASSLDVGGANYGYTF. The chain couples TRBV5-1 to TRBJ1-2; 7 positions match TRBD1. V lost 0 bases, J lost 0 bases, and 5 bases stayed unmatched. The CDR3 length is 16 residues. Germline values: CDR1 SGHRS, CDR2 YFSETQ.

This clone is large by share. Additional DNA sequences in this sample encode the identical CDR3. This chain joins TRBV18 and TRBJ2-2; D is unresolved. The CDR3 is made up of 12 amino acids. V was cut by 6 bases and J by 0 bases, with 2 bases left in between. Germline lookup yields CDR1 KGHSH and CDR2 LQKENI. CDR3 sequence reads: CASSPNTGELFF. In nucleotides, the CDR3 is TGTGCCAGCTCCCCGAACACCGGGGAGCTGTTTTTT.

V usage is TRBV9 and J usage is TRBJ1-1, with D perhaps matching TRBD1 (5 bases). The V and J ends lost 8 bases and 5 bases respectively, with 16 bases between them. The CDR3 has 13 amino acids. Looked up from germline, CDR1 is SGDLS and CDR2 is YYNGEE. The CDR3 bases are TGTGCCAGAGGTGGAGGGGATGAAACTGAAGCTTTCTTT. Residues: CARGGGDETEAFF.

This chain links TRBV19 with TRBJ2-5; TRBD1 agrees at 9 bases. This CDR3 has 17 residues. The germline CDR1 and CDR2 sequences are LNHDA and SQIVND (reference sequence). The J segment lost 2 bases and the V segment lost 5 bases, leaving 12 bases of the junction unmatched. The CDR3 coding sequence is TGTGCCAGTAGTCCTCTGGACAGGGGCGGCCTACAAGAGACCCAGTACTTC. Amino acids: CASSPLDRGGLQETQYF.

Points on this clone: Its ends do not fully match the called genes, so a read error is possible. Other DNA variants within this sample encode the same CDR3. The rearrangement links TRBV6-1 to TRBJ1-3, with a possible D match to TRBD1 (6 bases). Germline lookup yields CDR1 MNHNS and CDR2 SASEGT. The CDR3 consists of 17 residues. The DNA of the CDR3 is TGTGCCAGCAGTGCCCAGGGGCTTTGGCCTACTGGAAACACTATATATTTT. It yields the protein CASSAQGLWPTGNTIYF.

V and J are TRBV9 and TRBJ1-2; D gene unclear. In germline, CDR1 is SGDLS, CDR2 YYNGEE. Trimming left V 0 bases short and J 4 bases short, with 13 bases between. The CDR3 runs to 15 residues. CDR3 in DNA: TGTGCCAGCAGCGTAGGGGGTGGGCAGACCTATGGCTACACCTTC. Protein sequence: CASSVGGGQTYGYTF.

The V and J genes are TRBV11-2 and TRBJ2-1; either TRBD1 or TRBD2 may supply D (5 bases each). CDR1 is SGHAT, CDR2 FQNNGV, per germline. With 0 bases removed from V and 2 bases from J, the gap between germline ends came to 5 bases. The CDR3 sequence is 14 residues long. The CDR3 nucleotides read TGTGCCAGCAGCTTAGAGGGGGCCTACAATGAGCAGTTCTTC. This sequence encodes CASSLEGAYNEQFF.